This T cell receptor beta chain stems from a study of regulatory T cells in long-lasting Graves disease. Many counts were recorded for this clonotype. Time point indicated: persistent/refractory GD, antithyroid drugs over 5 years with positive TRAb. The TCR library was made from RNA extracted from PBMCs. An endocrinology unit in Xi'an, China, supplied the patients. The ends were cut back, 5 bases at V and 0 bases at J, with 4 bases in the middle. CDR1 and CDR2 from the germline V gene are SGHTA and FQGNSA. This CDR3 comprises 12 residues. To make TCR beta libraries, researchers used iRepertoire HTBI primers and Arm-PCR of CDR3 regions. TCRdb re-analysed the multiplex PCR reads in MiXCR, keeping a single row per CDR3 protein. The repertoire holds around 460,000 distinct CDR3 sequences, 20% to 25% seen once, with around 13% in the top ten.

The sample was peripheral blood mononuclear cells (PBMCs), taken when the disease was refractory, from a patient treated with antithyroid drugs. The V and J genes are TRBV7-2 and TRBJ2-5; D is ambiguous. This clonotype originated in a female donor with Graves disease. CDR3 loop: CASSRNQETQYF. In DNA form, the CDR3 reads TGTGCCAGCAGCCGCAACCAAGAGACCCAGTACTTC.